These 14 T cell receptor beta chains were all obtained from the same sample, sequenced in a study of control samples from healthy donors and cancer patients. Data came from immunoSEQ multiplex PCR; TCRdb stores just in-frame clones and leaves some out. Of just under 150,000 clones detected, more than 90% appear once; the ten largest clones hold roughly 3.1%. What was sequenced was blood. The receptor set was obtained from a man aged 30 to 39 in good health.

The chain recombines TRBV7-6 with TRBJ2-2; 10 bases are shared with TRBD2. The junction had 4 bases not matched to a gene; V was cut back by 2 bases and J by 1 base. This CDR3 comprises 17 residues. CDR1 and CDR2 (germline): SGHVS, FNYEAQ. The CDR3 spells CASSLWLAGVNTGELFF. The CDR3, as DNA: TGTGCCAGCAGCTTATGGCTAGCGGGGGTGAACACCGGGGAGCTGTTTTTT.

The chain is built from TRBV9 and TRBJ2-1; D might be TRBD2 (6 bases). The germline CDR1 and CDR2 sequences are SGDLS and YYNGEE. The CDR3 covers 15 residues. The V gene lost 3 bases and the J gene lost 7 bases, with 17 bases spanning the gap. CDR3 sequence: CASSERPSVENEQFF. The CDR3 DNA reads TGTGCCAGCAGCGAACGGCCTAGCGTAGAGAATGAGCAGTTCTTC.

The CDR3, as DNA: TGTGCCAGTAGAGAGGGGACGCAGCATAATTCACCCCTCCACTTT. Its protein is CASREGTQHNSPLHF. This chain links TRBV19 with TRBJ1-6; tentative D call: TRBD1 (5 bases). V was trimmed by 6 bases and J by 5 bases, leaving 14 bases between them. CDR1 and CDR2 from the germline V gene are LNHDA and SQIVND (reference sequence). The CDR3 is 15 residues long.

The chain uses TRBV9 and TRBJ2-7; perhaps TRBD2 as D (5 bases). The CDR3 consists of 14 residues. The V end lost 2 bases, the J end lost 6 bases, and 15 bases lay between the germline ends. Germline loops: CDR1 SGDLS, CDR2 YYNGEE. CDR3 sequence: CASSVQASGSEQYF. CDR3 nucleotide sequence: TGTGCCAGCAGCGTTCAGGCCTCGGGGAGCGAGCAGTACTTC.

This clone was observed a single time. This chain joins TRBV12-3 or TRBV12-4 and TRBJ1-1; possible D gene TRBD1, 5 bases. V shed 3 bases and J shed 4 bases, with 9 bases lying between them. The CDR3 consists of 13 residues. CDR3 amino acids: CASSFIGGTEAFF. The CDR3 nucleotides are TGTGCCAGCAGTTTCATCGGGGGCACTGAAGCTTTCTTT.

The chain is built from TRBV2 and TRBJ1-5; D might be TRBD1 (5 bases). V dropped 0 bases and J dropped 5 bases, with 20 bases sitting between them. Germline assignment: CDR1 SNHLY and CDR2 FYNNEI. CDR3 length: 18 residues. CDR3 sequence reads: CASSEALSGRTAYQPQHF. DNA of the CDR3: TGTGCCAGCAGTGAAGCGCTATCGGGGCGTACGGCCTATCAGCCCCAGCATTTT.

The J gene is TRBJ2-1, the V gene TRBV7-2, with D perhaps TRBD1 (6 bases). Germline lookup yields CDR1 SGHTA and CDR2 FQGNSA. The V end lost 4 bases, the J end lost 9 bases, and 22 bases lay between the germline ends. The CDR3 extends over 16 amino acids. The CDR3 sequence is CASSYTTVSLGGEQFF. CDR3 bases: TGTGCCAGCAGCTACACTACGGTATCTCTAGGGGGTGAGCAGTTCTTC. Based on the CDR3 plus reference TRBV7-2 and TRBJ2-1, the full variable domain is GAGVSQSPSNKVTEKGKDVELRCDPISGHTALYWYRQSLGQGLEFLIYFQGNSAPDKSGLPSDRFSAERTGGSVSTLTIQRTQQEDSAVYLCASSYTTVSLGGEQFFGPGTRLTVL.

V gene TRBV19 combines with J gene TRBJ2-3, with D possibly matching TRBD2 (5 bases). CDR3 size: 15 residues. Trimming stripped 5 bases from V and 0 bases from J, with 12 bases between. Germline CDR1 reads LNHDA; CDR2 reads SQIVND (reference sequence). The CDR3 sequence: CASSPLGGSTDTQYF. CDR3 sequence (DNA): TGTGCCAGTAGTCCCTTAGGAGGCAGCACAGATACGCAGTATTTT.

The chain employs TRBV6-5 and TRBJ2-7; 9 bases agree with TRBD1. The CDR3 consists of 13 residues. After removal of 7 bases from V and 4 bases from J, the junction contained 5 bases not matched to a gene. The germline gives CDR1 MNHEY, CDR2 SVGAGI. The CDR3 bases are TGTGCCAGCAACAGGGGGCAGGTTTACGAGCAGTACTTC. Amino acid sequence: CASNRGQVYEQYF.

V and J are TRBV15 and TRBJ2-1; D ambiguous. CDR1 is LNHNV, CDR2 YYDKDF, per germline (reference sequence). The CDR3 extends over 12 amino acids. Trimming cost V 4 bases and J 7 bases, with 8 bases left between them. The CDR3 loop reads CATSIALNEQFF. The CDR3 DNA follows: TGTGCCACCAGCATCGCTTTGAATGAGCAGTTCTTC.

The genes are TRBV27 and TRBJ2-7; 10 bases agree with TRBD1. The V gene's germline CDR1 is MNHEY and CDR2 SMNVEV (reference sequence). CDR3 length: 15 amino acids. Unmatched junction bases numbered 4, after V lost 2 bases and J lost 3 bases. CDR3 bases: TGTGCCAGCAGTTTAAGCGGGACAGGGGTCTACGAGCAGTACTTC. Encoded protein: CASSLSGTGVYEQYF.

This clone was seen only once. The CDR3 spells CASSPRTGWNTEAFF. The CDR3 DNA reads TGTGCCAGCAGCCCAAGGACAGGGTGGAACACTGAAGCTTTCTTT. V usage is TRBV11-2 and J usage is TRBJ1-1; the match to TRBD1 covers 8 bases. This CDR3 is 15 amino acids long. V lost 5 bases to trimming and J lost 1 base; unmatched junction nucleotides: 6. Germline V gene sequence: CDR1 SGHAT, CDR2 FQNNGV.

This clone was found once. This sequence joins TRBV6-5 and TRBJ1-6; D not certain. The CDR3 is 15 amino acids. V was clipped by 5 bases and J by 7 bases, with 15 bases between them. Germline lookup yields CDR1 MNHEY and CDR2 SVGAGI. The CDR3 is CASSPEEQRNSPLHF. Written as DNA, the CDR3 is TGTGCCAGCAGTCCAGAAGAGCAGAGAAATTCACCCCTCCACTTT.

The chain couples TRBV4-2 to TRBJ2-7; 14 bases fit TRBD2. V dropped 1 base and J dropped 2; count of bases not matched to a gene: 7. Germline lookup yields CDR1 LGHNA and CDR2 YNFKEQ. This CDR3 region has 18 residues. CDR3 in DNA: TGTGCCAGCAGCCAAGCCCGACTAGCGGGGGGGATAACCTACGAGCAGTACTTC. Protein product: CASSQARLAGGITYEQYF.